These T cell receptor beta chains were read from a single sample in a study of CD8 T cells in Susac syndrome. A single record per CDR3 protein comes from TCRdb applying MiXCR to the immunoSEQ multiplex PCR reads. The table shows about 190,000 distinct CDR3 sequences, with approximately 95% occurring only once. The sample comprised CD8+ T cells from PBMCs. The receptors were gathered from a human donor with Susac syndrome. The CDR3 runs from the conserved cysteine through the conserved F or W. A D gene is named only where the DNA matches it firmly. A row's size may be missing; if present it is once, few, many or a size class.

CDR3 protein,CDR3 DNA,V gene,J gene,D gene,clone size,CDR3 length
CASCSGTSYNEQFF,TGTGCCAGCTGTAGCGGTACCTCCTACAATGAGCAGTTCTTC,TRBV2,TRBJ2-1,-,-,14
CASSPAGGDGYTF,TGTGCCAGCAGTCCCGCAGGGGGCGATGGCTACACCTTC,TRBV28,TRBJ1-2,TRBD1,-,13
CSVTPGGVSTDTQYF,TGCAGCGTTACCCCAGGTGGGGTAAGCACAGATACGCAGTATTTT,TRBV29-1,TRBJ2-3,-,-,15
CASSQDRGLWDYGYTF,TGCGCCAGCAGCCAAGATAGGGGCCTCTGGGACTATGGCTACACCTTC,TRBV4-1,TRBJ1-2,-,-,16
CASSVGGSDGSPLHF,TGTGCCAGCAGCGTGGGGGGCTCTGATGGTTCACCCCTCCACTTT,TRBV9,TRBJ1-6,-,-,15
CASSQGGAYEQYF,TGTGCCAGCAGCCAGGGGGGGGCCTACGAGCAGTACTTC,TRBV3-1,TRBJ2-7,TRBD2,-,13
CASQTGTGVHEQYF,TGTGCCAGCCAAACCGGGACAGGGGTCCACGAGCAGTACTTC,TRBV12-3/TRBV12-4,TRBJ2-7,TRBD1,-,14
CASSRGLAEARSYEQYF,TGTGCCAGCAGCCGGGGACTAGCGGAGGCCCGCTCCTACGAGCAGTACTTC,TRBV27,TRBJ2-7,TRBD2,-,17
CSVDRSARGYTF,TGCAGCGTTGATCGGTCAGCGCGTGGCTACACCTTC,TRBV29-1,TRBJ1-2,-,few,12
CASSEADRIDGYTF,TGTGCCAGCAGTGAGGCAGACAGAATTGATGGCTACACCTTC,TRBV2,TRBJ1-2,-,-,14
CASSLGSRGTDTQYF,TGTGCCAGCAGTTTAGGGAGCCGGGGCACAGATACGCAGTATTTT,TRBV27,TRBJ2-3,-,few,15
CASSYSAGVETQYF,TGTGCCAGCAGTTACTCGGCGGGAGTGGAGACCCAGTACTTC,TRBV6-5,TRBJ2-5,TRBD2,-,14
CATSSRTGISSWAGELFF,TGTGCCACCAGCTCCAGGACCGGGATCAGCAGTTGGGCCGGGGAGCTGTTTTTT,TRBV15,TRBJ2-2,-,-,18
CASSQADSNYGYTF,TGCGCCAGCAGCCAGGCCGACAGCAACTATGGCTACACCTTC,TRBV4-1,TRBJ1-2,-,-,14
CASSPMSIGRVSGNTIYF,TGTGCCAGCAGTCCAATGTCTATAGGGAGAGTCTCTGGAAACACCATATATTTT,TRBV12-3/TRBV12-4,TRBJ1-3,-,-,18
CASSFPFNYGYTF,TGTGCCAGCAGTTTCCCCTTTAACTATGGCTACACCTTC,TRBV28,TRBJ1-2,-,-,13
CASSPGLAGGPTYEQYF,TGTGCCAGCAGCCCGGGACTAGCGGGGGGCCCGACCTACGAGCAGTACTTC,TRBV5-6,TRBJ2-7,TRBD2,-,17
CAWSGTGDGYEQYF,TGTGCCTGGTCCGGGACAGGGGACGGTTACGAGCAGTACTTC,TRBV30,TRBJ2-7,TRBD1,-,14
CASGQGKAYEQYF,TGTGCCAGCGGGCAGGGGAAAGCCTACGAGCAGTACTTC,TRBV6-1,TRBJ2-7,-,-,13
CASSQEDRLAGTSYEQYF,TGTGCCAGCAGCCAAGAAGATCGCCTAGCGGGTACCTCCTACGAGCAGTACTTC,TRBV3-1,TRBJ2-7,TRBD2,-,18
CASSLGSSGSADTQYF,TGCGCCAGCAGCTTGGGTTCTAGCGGGTCGGCAGATACGCAGTATTTT,TRBV5-1,TRBJ2-3,TRBD2,-,16
CASSRSLAGDSYNEQFF,TGTGCCAGTAGTAGATCACTAGCGGGGGACTCCTACAATGAGCAGTTCTTC,TRBV19,TRBJ2-1,TRBD2,-,17
CASRKGTSGKDEQFF,TGTGCCAGCAGGAAAGGGACTAGCGGGAAAGATGAGCAGTTCTTC,TRBV9,TRBJ2-1,TRBD2,-,15
CATSTLAGGWETQYF,TGTGCCACCAGCACCCTGGCGGGGGGCTGGGAGACCCAGTACTTC,TRBV15,TRBJ2-5,TRBD2,-,15
CASSGTIPGDTQYF,TGCGCCAGCAGTGGGACTATCCCGGGAGATACGCAGTATTTT,TRBV4-1,TRBJ2-3,TRBD2,-,14
CASSLLQGTAYEQYF,TGTGCCAGCAGTTTATTGCAGGGGACAGCCTACGAGCAGTACTTC,TRBV27,TRBJ2-7,TRBD1,-,15
CSVEGYNEQFF,TGCAGCGTTGAAGGGTACAATGAGCAGTTCTTC,TRBV29-1,TRBJ2-1,-,-,11